Listed here are 2 T cell receptor beta chains from one sample, sequenced in a study of CD8+ T cells in alopecia areata. Sequencing templates came from extracted RNA that was reverse transcribed into cDNA. Sequenced by immunoSEQ multiplex PCR; TCRdb stores in-frame clones only, minus some. The sample has about 180,000 clones; approximately 59% are singletons. Sequenced here: CD4+ T cells sorted from blood, sampled at week 0. These receptors were obtained from a human donor with alopecia areata.

The chain joins TRBV2 to TRBJ2-7; D tentatively fits TRBD1 or TRBD2 (5 bases each). The CDR3 loop spans 13 amino acids. Trimming took 6 bases from V and 1 from J, leaving 10 bases between them. CDR1 and CDR2 from the germline V gene are SNHLY and FYNNEI. CDR3 DNA sequence: TGTGCCAGCAGGGGGACGCCTTCCTACGAGCAGTACTTC. Translated, it gives CASRGTPSYEQYF.

The gene calls are TRBV30 and TRBJ2-7; D is unclear. V lost 1 base and J 6 bases, leaving 10 bases between the germline ends. Germline CDR1 GTSNPN, CDR2 SVGIG (reference sequence). The CDR3 is 12 amino acids. The CDR3 is CAWSAGPGEQYF. CDR3 sequence (DNA): TGTGCCTGGAGTGCAGGCCCTGGCGAGCAGTACTTC.